Listed below are T cell receptor beta chains from one sample, sequenced in a study of T cells in Graves' hyperthyroidism and ophthalmopathy. TCRdb re-called the multiplex PCR reads with MiXCR, one entry per CDR3 protein. The table has approximately 640,000 distinct CDR3 sequences, 45% seen once. Sequenced: peripheral blood or thyroid tissue (not recorded which). Source of these receptors: an adult man with Graves' disease, either hyperthyroidism or ophthalmopathy (not recorded which). Each CDR3 is given without its conserved first and last residue.

j_call v_call cdr3_aa
TRBJ1-2 TRBV5-1 ASSLDGVSGYT
TRBJ1-2 TRBV24-1 ATSDRDRASFYGYT
TRBJ1-4 TRBV7-9 ASSGRGGNEKLF
TRBJ1-1 TRBV10-3 ASSEDGSRNTEAF
TRBJ2-6 TRBV20-1 SASPGLSGANVLT
TRBJ1-2 TRBV6-5 ASRLQGTGGYT
TRBJ1-1 TRBV7-9 ASSQGLAGRPNTEAF
TRBJ1-2 TRBV20-1 SARDAGTYGYT
TRBJ1-1 TRBV12-3/TRBV12-4 ASSLGVGVLTEAF
TRBJ2-2 TRBV2 ASSHRAPTNTGELS
TRBJ2-5 TRBV19 ASSSSFQETQY
TRBJ2-5 TRBV6-6 ASSSYLDQETQY
TRBJ1-1 TRBV20-1 SAREDGPAEAF
TRBJ2-7 TRBV6-6 ASRPRTSGPYEQY
TRBJ1-2 TRBV6-5 ASTLGGDGYGYT
TRBJ1-3 TRBV10-3 AISDRDRGPGNTIY
TRBJ2-5 TRBV7-2 ASSLLMGDPVY
TRBJ1-5 TRBV15 ARTGGNQPQH
TRBJ1-1 TRBV5-6 ASSLVGASNTEAF
TRBJ1-5 TRBV6-5 ASSYTVNNQPQH